This TCR beta chain emerged from a study of blood T cell repertoires in COVID-19. Only a few counts were recorded for this clone. TCRdb keeps only in-frame clones here, not all; method: immunoSEQ multiplex PCR. Here the sample spans about 160,000 clones, roughly 80% being singletons. This CDR3 has 12 amino acids. V lost 1 base and J lost 5, with 6 bases in between. The germline gives CDR1 LNHNV, CDR2 YYDKDF (reference sequence). The rearrangement joins TRBV15 to TRBJ2-7; D gene uncertain. Sequencing input: peripheral blood. The receptor was isolated from a woman in her thirties or forties with COVID-19, enrolled during active disease. Written as DNA, the CDR3 is TGTGCCACCAGCAGAGCCGGAGACGAGCAGTACTTC. This translates into CATSRAGDEQYF.